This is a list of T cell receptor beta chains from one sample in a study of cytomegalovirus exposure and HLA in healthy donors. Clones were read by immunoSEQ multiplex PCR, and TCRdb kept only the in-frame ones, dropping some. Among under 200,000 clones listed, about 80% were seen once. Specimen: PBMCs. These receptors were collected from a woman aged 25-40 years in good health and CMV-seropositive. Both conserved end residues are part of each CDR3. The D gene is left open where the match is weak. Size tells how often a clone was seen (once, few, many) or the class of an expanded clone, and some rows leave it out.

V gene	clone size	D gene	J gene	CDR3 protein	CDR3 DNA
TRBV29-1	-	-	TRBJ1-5	CSVAGDRGQPQHF	TGCAGCGTTGCCGGGGATCGGGGTCAGCCCCAGCATTTT
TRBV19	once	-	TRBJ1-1	CASSTTENTEAFF	TGTGCCAGTAGTACGACAGAGAACACTGAAGCTTTCTTT
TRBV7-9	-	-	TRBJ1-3	CASFDAGAGNTIYF	TGTGCCAGCTTCGACGCAGGGGCCGGAAACACCATATATTTT
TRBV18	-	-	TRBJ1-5	CASSHREGQPQHF	TGTGCCAGCTCACACAGGGAAGGTCAGCCCCAGCATTTT
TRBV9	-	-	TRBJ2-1	CASSPSWGRANEQFF	TGTGCCAGCAGCCCCAGTTGGGGGCGGGCGAATGAGCAGTTCTTC
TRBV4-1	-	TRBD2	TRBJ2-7	CASSQAGTSGYEQYF	TGCGCCAGCAGCCAAGCCGGGACTAGCGGCTACGAGCAGTACTTC
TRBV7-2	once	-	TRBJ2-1	CASSLLGGSEDNEQFF	TGTGCCAGCAGCTTACTGGGGGGTAGCGAGGACAATGAGCAGTTCTTC
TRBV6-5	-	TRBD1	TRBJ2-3	CASSSSGTGGSDTQYF	TGTGCCAGCAGTTCCTCCGGGACAGGGGGCTCAGATACGCAGTATTTT
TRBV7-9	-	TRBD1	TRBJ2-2	CASSSSGTGDLANTGELFF	TGTGCCAGCAGCTCCTCCGGGACAGGAGACCTCGCGAACACCGGGGAGCTGTTTTTT
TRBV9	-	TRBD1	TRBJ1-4	CASSAGTGHEKLFF	TGTGCCAGCAGCGCCGGGACAGGGCATGAAAAACTGTTTTTT
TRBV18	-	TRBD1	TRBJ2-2	CASSPRTGADTGELFF	TGTGCCAGCTCACCAAGGACAGGGGCTGACACCGGGGAGCTGTTTTTT
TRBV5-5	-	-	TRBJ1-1	CASSFWLREAFF	TGTGCCAGCAGCTTCTGGTTGCGTGAAGCTTTCTTT
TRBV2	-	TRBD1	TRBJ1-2	CASSAGQIYGYTF	TGTGCCAGCAGTGCGGGACAGATCTATGGCTACACCTTC
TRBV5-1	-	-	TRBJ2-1	CASSLWGEGYDEQFF	TGCGCCAGCAGCTTGTGGGGGGAAGGGTACGATGAGCAGTTCTTC
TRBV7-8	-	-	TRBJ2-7	CASSSPTGPYEQYF	TGTGCCAGCAGCTCGCCAACAGGGCCCTACGAGCAGTACTTC
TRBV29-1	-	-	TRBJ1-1	CSVVTGEAFF	TGCAGCGTCGTGACAGGCGAAGCTTTCTTT